These 21 T cell receptor beta chains were sequenced from one sample in a study of T-cell memory formation after mild COVID-19. TCRdb reprocessed the 5' RACE reads via MiXCR and lists one record per CDR3 protein. The profile covers about 110,000 distinct CDR3 sequences, with about 20% appearing a single time and roughly 37% taken by the ten largest. The specimen was PBMCs or a T cell subset sorted from them (not recorded which). These receptor sequences come from a man aged 18 to 30 who had mild COVID-19 (a few samples of this study predate the infection). Cell type and time point are not known.

This clonotype was recorded at least ten times. J is TRBJ2-7 and V is TRBV5-1; D not resolved. V lost 0 bases to trimming and J lost 2 bases, with 3 bases between them. The CDR3 sequence is 12 residues long. The germline CDR1 and CDR2 sequences are SGHRS and YFSETQ. In DNA form, the CDR3 reads TGCGCCAGCAGCTTGGGAGCCTACGAGCAGTACTTC. The encoded protein is CASSLGAYEQYF.

This clonotype came up a few times. V and J are TRBV7-6 and TRBJ1-1; tentative D call: TRBD1 (6 bases). Trimming took 5 bases from V and 1 from J, leaving 8 bases between them. The CDR3 runs to 13 residues. Germline CDR1 SGHVS, CDR2 FNYEAQ. In nucleotides, the CDR3 is TGTGCCAGCAGCCAGACAGGGAACACTGAAGCTTTCTTT. As protein: CASSQTGNTEAFF.

The genes are TRBV5-1 and TRBJ1-1; D unclear. This CDR3 has 14 residues. Germline CDR1 SGHRS, CDR2 YFSETQ. V was trimmed by 2 bases and J by 0 bases, leaving 8 bases between them. CDR3 coding DNA: TGCGCCAGCAGCTTCAGAAGGATGAACACTGAAGCTTTCTTT. Translation gives CASSFRRMNTEAFF.

This clonotype has more than one count but fewer than ten. This chain connects TRBV24-1 to TRBJ2-3; 7 nucleotides line up with TRBD2. J was trimmed by 6 bases and V by 4 bases; bases with no gene match: 9. The germline CDR1 and CDR2 sequences are KGHDR and SFDVKD. The CDR3 contains 15 residues. CDR3 coding DNA: TGTGCCACCAGTGAGCTACTAGCGTCGGGTGATACGCAGTATTTT. This encodes CATSELLASGDTQYF.

The chain combines TRBV10-3 with TRBJ2-1, with D maybe TRBD2 (6 bases). The V end lost 6 bases, the J end lost 1 base, and 13 bases lay between the germline ends. Germline V CDR1 and CDR2: ENHRY, SYGVKD. The CDR3 contains 15 residues. CDR3 residues: CAIRSSGESYNEQFF. The CDR3, as DNA: TGTGCCATCAGATCCTCGGGGGAGTCCTACAATGAGCAGTTCTTC.

This sequence joins TRBV27 and TRBJ1-1; tentatively, D is TRBD1 (5 bases). Deletions cut 3 bases from V and 5 bases from J, with 10 bases between. CDR3 length equals 13 residues. The germline gives CDR1 MNHEY, CDR2 SMNVEV (reference sequence). The CDR3 DNA follows: TGTGCCAGCAGTTTTCATGAGGGGACTGAAGCTTTCTTT. Amino acids: CASSFHEGTEAFF.

This clonotype is medium-sized (0.01 to 0.1%) within its sample. The genes are TRBV4-3 and TRBJ2-7, with 7 bases identical to TRBD2. J lost 0 bases, V lost 2 bases, and 1 base had no gene match. This CDR3 has 14 residues. Germline V lookup: CDR1 LGHNA, CDR2 YSLEER. CDR3 in amino acids: CASSQSGVSYEQYF. The CDR3 coding sequence is TGCGCCAGCAGCCAAAGCGGGGTCTCCTACGAGCAGTACTTC.

V and J are TRBV7-9 and TRBJ2-7; TRBD2 aligns across 7 bases. The germline gives CDR1 SEHNR, CDR2 FQNEAQ (reference sequence). The CDR3 is 16 residues long. Here the CDR3 reads CAGSSSGGGEPYEQYV. CDR3 sequence (DNA): TGTGCCGGCAGCTCCTCGGGGGGAGGGGAGCCATACGAGCAGTACGTC.

The V call is TRBV6-6, the J call TRBJ1-5; TRBD1 matches at 7 bases. The V gene's germline CDR1 is MNHNY and CDR2 SVGAGI (reference sequence). CDR3 length: 16 residues. After removal of 7 bases from V and 3 bases from J, the junction contained 12 bases not matched to a gene. The CDR3 coding sequence is TGTGCCAGCATCCCGAGGGGGCGGCGGAACAATCAGCCCCAGCATTTT. This codes for CASIPRGRRNNQPQHF.

The chain combines TRBV25-1 with TRBJ2-2; D remains ambiguous. The CDR3 has 11 residues. CDR1 and CDR2 from the germline V gene are MGHDK and SYGVNS. The V end was cut by 1 base, the J end by 13 bases, with 7 bases between. CDR3 residues: CASSESSRLFF. Written as DNA, the CDR3 is TGTGCCAGCAGTGAATCGAGCAGGCTGTTTTTT.

This chain connects TRBV12-3 or TRBV12-4 to TRBJ1-2, with 10 bases identical to TRBD1. This CDR3 region has 14 residues. Losses at the gene ends were 5 bases for V and 3 bases for J; bases not matched to a gene: 3. The CDR3 DNA reads as TGTGCCAGCAGTCCCGGGACAGGGGACTATGGCTACACCTTC. Its translation is CASSPGTGDYGYTF.

The chain uses TRBV3-1 and TRBJ2-5; 9 bases line up with TRBD2. With 3 bases clipped from V and 2 bases from J, the junction kept 4 bases outside the gene matches. This CDR3 contains 15 residues. Germline V gene sequence: CDR1 LGHDT, CDR2 YNNKEL (reference sequence). The CDR3 reads CASSQGLASQETQYF. In DNA form, the CDR3 reads TGTGCCAGCAGCCAGGGACTAGCCTCTCAAGAGACCCAGTACTTC.

This chain connects TRBV10-3 to TRBJ1-5; tentatively, D is TRBD1 (6 bases). Trimming removed 8 bases from V and 7 bases from J, with 9 bases in between. Germline CDR1 and CDR2: ENHRY and SYGVKD. The CDR3 sequence is 11 residues long. DNA for the CDR3: TGTGCCATCGGGGGGGGCCAGCCCCAGCATTTT. Translated: CAIGGGQPQHF.

This clonotype was recorded many times. The J gene is TRBJ2-2, the V gene TRBV10-3; no firm D call. The germline V gene has CDR1 ENHRY and CDR2 SYGVKD. V dropped 2 bases and J dropped 0 bases, with 10 bases sitting between them. The CDR3 loop spans 16 amino acids. The CDR3: CAISEVSAANTGELFF. The CDR3 DNA reads as TGTGCCATCAGTGAGGTCTCAGCCGCGAACACCGGGGAGCTGTTTTTT.

The J gene is TRBJ2-7, the V gene TRBV6-2 or TRBV6-3; the D is unclear. The CDR3 contains 12 residues. V was shortened by 4 bases and J by 4 bases, with 8 bases between the two germline ends. Per germline, CDR1 MNHEY and CDR2 SVGEGT. CDR3 sequence reads: CASSFDWYEQYF. In nucleotides, the CDR3 is TGTGCCAGCAGTTTTGACTGGTACGAGCAGTACTTC.

The chain couples TRBV6-2 or TRBV6-3 to TRBJ2-7; D not certain. The germline V and J ends were trimmed by 2 bases and 5 bases, with 4 bases remaining between them. Germline V gives CDR1 MNHEY, CDR2 SVGEGT. The CDR3 extends over 11 amino acids. CDR3 bases: TGTGCCAGCAGTTACATCGACGAGCAGTACTTC. This sequence encodes CASSYIDEQYF.

This clonotype has just a few counts. The V and J genes are TRBV15 and TRBJ2-5, with D perhaps matching TRBD2 (7 bases). Trimming removed 7 bases at V and 1 base at J, with 16 bases between. This CDR3 comprises 15 residues. Germline loops: CDR1 LNHNV, CDR2 YYDKDF (reference sequence). The CDR3 nucleotides read TGTGCCACCACCTCGGGGAGGGGGACCCAAGAGACCCAGTACTTC. This sequence encodes CATTSGRGTQETQYF.

The chain links TRBV5-6 to TRBJ2-4, with 9 bases lining up with TRBD2. The CDR3 has 19 residues. Per germline, CDR1 SGHDT and CDR2 YYEEEE. Trimming removed 4 bases from V and 3 bases from J; junction bases left unmatched: 17. DNA of the CDR3: TGTGCCAGCAGCAGCCCCTGGGTAGCGGGGGCAGGGGGCAAAAACATTCAGTACTTC. It yields the protein CASSSPWVAGAGGKNIQYF.

The chain links TRBV12-3 or TRBV12-4 to TRBJ2-7, with D perhaps TRBD1 (5 bases). The CDR3 consists of 12 residues. Trimming cost V 6 bases and J 6 bases, with 12 bases left between them. This CDR3 reads CASSRRGGEQYV. CDR3 DNA: TGTGCCAGCAGCCGTAGGGGTGGCGAGCAGTACGTC.

The chain employs TRBV12-3 or TRBV12-4 and TRBJ2-1; 9 nucleotides line up with TRBD1. J lost 4 bases, V lost 3 bases, and 7 bases had no gene match. The CDR3 runs to 16 residues. The chain's CDR3 is CASSFGPGQGYNEQFF. The CDR3, as DNA: TGTGCCAGCAGTTTTGGGCCGGGACAGGGTTACAATGAGCAGTTCTTC.

In DNA, the CDR3 is TGTGCCAGCAGCTCTAGTTCGGGGACAGGATGGGGCACTGAAGCTTTCTTT. Protein: CASSSSSGTGWGTEAFF. The rearrangement uses TRBV11-2 and TRBJ1-1, with 8 bases identical to TRBD1. From germline, CDR1 is SGHAT and CDR2 FQNNGV. CDR3 size: 17 residues. The ends lost 4 bases at V and 4 bases at J; junction bases unmatched: 14.